Reported below is one T cell receptor (beta chain). What antigen it recognizes has not been identified. Per-base qualities were not stored, and no clone one base away is much larger. Library method: 5' RACE. Instrument on record: Illumina HiSeq 2500. A second roughly 6 to 11 cycle PCR used a sample-barcoded 5' primer and a J-beta primer mix. Each TCR beta cDNA molecule received a unique molecular identifier from a template-switch 5' adaptor carrying 12 random nucleotides. At least 2.5 million CDR3-containing paired-end reads were obtained from each sample. All of the RNA was converted into first-strand cDNA using the Mint cDNA synthesis kit, with a TRBC-specific oligonucleotide serving as the primer. All cDNA was treated with uracil-DNA glycosylase and then went through a first 18-cycle PCR with the universal primers M1SS and BC2_uni_R. As for how the authors treated the data: For normalization, 1 million high-quality reads were randomly selected from each sample, with every read carrying a distinct molecular identifier. Instead of being binned into consensus sequences, reads that shared molecular identifiers were thrown out. MiTCR, run with a Q25 quality threshold and the strictest error-elimination algorithm, handled CDR3 identification, clonotype clustering and error correction. A nonparametric unseen species model with Euler transformation was used to estimate lower-bound total TCR beta diversity. The public sequencing data were trimmed at Q25 with fastp and processed into clonotypes with MiXCR by TCRdb, which kept only in-frame beta chains. Each entry is one CDR3 protein sequence, shown with its most common DNA and genes. The V and J calls were not made by the authors but by TCRdb's processing. In this sample the table shows 660,000 or so distinct CDR3 sequences, approximately 50% of which occur a single time. The ten largest account for 35% to 40% of the sample.

According to the germline V gene, CDR1 reads ENHRY and CDR2 reads SYGVKD. Compared with germline, V lacks 6 bases and J lacks 6 bases; bases without a gene match: 8. The CDR3 has 13 amino acids, counting the end cysteine and phenylalanine. The entry retains the CDR3 DNA only, 39 bases that are in frame from base 1. The data stem from a study of blood T cells in healthy people across ages (dated by TCRdb to about 2015). Study-wide context: In model experiments, template switching captured about one uniquely barcoded TCR beta cDNA molecule for every two T cells. Age-related changes in TCR beta repertoire diversity were measured in the study by deep sequencing normalized with unique cDNA molecular identifiers. Four age groups were formed from the donors: young (average 16 years), middle-aged (approximately 42), aged (over 55) and long-lived (roughly 88). To avoid experimental bias, donors of different ages were spread randomly across the sequencing lanes. Using the same blood draw, the study looked at two additional independent replicas of 1 million unique cDNA reads for two donors, one aged 18 to 30 and the other aged 80 or older. Paper-wide results and their limitations: There was a strong correlation between observed TCR beta diversity and the percentage of naive T cells measured by flow cytometry. Since profiling was done on bulk unsorted PBMCs, naive and antigen-experienced compartments could not be conclusively compared. Compared with the aged group, the long-lived group had more naive CD4+ T cells, fewer expanded clones and increased TCR diversity, a pattern suggesting age selection. Estimates of total diversity based on one million sequenced T cells were considered lower bounds and underestimates. The CMV infection status of donors was not known, potentially confounding age-related changes in expanded clonotypes. Observed TCR beta diversity per million T cells fell roughly linearly with age, and a significant reduction was already apparent by age roughly 41.

Systemically healthy Caucasian individuals from Russia, around 38 in total and aged about 6 to 95 years, were included as donors. Each donor gave 8 to 10 milliliters of peripheral blood, drawn into EDTA-treated Vacutainer tubes. PBMCs were isolated by Ficoll-Paque density-gradient centrifugation, with at least 7 million obtained per sample. Trizol reagent was used to extract total RNA from the PBMCs, yielding at least 6 micrograms per sample. The percentages of naive CD45RAhigh/CD27high T cells were determined by flow cytometry on a PBMC aliquot from every donor. The chain links TRBV10-3 with TRBJ2-7; TRBD1 agrees with 7 junctional bases. The sequenced sample consisted of blood. The TCR comes from a man aged 60 to 69 in good health. The CDR3 protein is CAISRDSVSEQYF. The base sequence is TGTGCCATCAGCCGGGACAGCGTCTCCGAGCAGTACTTC.